This T cell receptor (beta chain) was documented in a study of cytomegalovirus exposure and HLA in healthy donors. V was pared by 1 base and J by 2 bases, with 9 bases between. Germline V lookup: CDR1 SGHAT, CDR2 FQNNGV. The CDR3 has 15 residues. The data were produced by immunoSEQ multiplex PCR, yet TCRdb's version contains in-frame clones alone and is incomplete. This table has around 110,000 clones, roughly 90% appearing once. Study-wide points: Some public TCRs appeared in many individuals, while most sequences were rare. Some TCR beta chains (roughly 150 of them) were listed as cytomegalovirus-associated. A few chains linked to CMV were shown in vitro to be specific for CMV antigens.

A word on this clone: Its antigen is undetermined.

The genes are TRBV11-2 and TRBJ2-1; D uncertain. The sequenced material came from PBMCs. The clonotype was recovered from a woman younger than 30 in good health and CMV-seropositive. CDR3 sequence reads: CASSLAPRTYNEQFF. The CDR3 region has the DNA TGTGCCAGCAGCTTAGCGCCGCGAACCTACAATGAGCAGTTCTTC.